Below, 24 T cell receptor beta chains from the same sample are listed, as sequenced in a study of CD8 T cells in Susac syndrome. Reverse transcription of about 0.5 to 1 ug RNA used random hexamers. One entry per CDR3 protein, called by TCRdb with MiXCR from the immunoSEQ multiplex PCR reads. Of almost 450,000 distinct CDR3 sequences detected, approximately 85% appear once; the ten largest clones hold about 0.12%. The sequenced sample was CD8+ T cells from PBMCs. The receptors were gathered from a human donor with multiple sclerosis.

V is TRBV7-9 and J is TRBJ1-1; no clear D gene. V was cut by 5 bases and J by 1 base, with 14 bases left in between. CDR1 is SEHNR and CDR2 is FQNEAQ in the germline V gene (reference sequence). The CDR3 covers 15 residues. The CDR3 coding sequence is TGTGCCAGCAGCCCGTCGGAGACGTCGAACACTGAAGCTTTCTTT. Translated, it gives CASSPSETSNTEAFF.

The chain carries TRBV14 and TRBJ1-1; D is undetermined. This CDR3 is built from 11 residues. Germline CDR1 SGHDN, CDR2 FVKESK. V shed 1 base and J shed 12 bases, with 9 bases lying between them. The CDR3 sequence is CASSQGVLTFF. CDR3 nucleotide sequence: TGTGCCAGCAGCCAAGGAGTTCTGACTTTCTTT.

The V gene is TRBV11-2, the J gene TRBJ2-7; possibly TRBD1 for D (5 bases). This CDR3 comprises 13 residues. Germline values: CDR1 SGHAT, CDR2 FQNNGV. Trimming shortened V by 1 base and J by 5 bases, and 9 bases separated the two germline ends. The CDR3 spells CASSLAQGNEQYF. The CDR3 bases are TGTGCCAGCAGCTTAGCGCAGGGTAACGAGCAGTACTTC.

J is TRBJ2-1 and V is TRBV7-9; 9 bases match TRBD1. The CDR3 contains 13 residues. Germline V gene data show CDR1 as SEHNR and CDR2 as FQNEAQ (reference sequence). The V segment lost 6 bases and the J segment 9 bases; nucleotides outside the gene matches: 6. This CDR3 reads CASRRDREGEQFF. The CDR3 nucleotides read TGTGCCAGCAGGCGGGACAGGGAGGGTGAGCAGTTCTTC. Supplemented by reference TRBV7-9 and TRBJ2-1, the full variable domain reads DTGVSQNPRHKITKRGQNVTFRCDPISEHNRLYWYRQTLGQGPEFLTYFQNEAQLEKSRLLSDRFSAERPKGSFSTLEIQRTEQGDSAMYLCASRRDREGEQFFGPGTRLTVL.

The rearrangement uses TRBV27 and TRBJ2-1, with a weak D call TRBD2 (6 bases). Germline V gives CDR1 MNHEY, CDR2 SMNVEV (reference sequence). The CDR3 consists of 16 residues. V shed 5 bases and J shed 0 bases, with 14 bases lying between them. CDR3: CASSPPRESSYNEQFF. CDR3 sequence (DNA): TGTGCCAGCAGTCCTCCTCGGGAGTCCTCCTACAATGAGCAGTTCTTC.

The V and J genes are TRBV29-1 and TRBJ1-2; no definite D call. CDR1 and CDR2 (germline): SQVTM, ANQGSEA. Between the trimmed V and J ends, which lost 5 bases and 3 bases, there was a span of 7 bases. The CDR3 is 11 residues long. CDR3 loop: CSVPGYYGYTF. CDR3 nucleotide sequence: TGCAGCGTTCCAGGCTACTATGGCTACACCTTC.

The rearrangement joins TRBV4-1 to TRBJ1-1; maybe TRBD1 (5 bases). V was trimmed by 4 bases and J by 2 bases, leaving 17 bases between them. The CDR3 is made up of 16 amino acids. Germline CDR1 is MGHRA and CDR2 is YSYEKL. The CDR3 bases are TGCGCCAGCAGCCCGTTTGGTGGGGGAGTTAACACTGAAGCTTTCTTT. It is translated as CASSPFGGGVNTEAFF.

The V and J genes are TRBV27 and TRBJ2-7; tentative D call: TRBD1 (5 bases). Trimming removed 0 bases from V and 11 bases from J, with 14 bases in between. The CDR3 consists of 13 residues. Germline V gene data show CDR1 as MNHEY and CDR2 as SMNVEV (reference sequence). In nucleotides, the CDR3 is TGTGCCAGCAGTTTATCGGGTGGGGCCGATAAGTACTTC. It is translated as CASSLSGGADKYF.

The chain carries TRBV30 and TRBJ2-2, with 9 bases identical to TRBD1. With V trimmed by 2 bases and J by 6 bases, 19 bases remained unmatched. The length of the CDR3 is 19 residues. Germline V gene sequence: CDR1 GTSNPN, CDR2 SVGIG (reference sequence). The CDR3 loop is CAWSLPERDRAFSPGELFF. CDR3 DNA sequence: TGTGCCTGGAGTCTACCCGAGCGGGACAGGGCCTTTTCTCCCGGGGAGCTGTTTTTT.

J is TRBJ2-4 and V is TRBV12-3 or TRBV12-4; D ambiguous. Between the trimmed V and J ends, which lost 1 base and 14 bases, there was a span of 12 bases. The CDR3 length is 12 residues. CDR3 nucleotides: TGTGCCAGCAGTTTAGGGCAGGTGGTCGAGTACTTC. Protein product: CASSLGQVVEYF.

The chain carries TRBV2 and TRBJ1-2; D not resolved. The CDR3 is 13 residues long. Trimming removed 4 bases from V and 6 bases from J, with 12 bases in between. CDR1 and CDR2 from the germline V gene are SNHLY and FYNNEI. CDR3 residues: CASSVPGIDGYTF. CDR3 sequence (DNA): TGTGCCAGCAGTGTCCCTGGGATTGATGGCTACACCTTC.

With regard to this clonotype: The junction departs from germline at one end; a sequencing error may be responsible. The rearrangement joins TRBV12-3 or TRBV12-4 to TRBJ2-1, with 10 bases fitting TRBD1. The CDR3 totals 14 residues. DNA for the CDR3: TGTGCCAGCAGCCCTACCGGGACAGGGGAGAGTGGGGTCTTC. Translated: CASSPTGTGESGVF.

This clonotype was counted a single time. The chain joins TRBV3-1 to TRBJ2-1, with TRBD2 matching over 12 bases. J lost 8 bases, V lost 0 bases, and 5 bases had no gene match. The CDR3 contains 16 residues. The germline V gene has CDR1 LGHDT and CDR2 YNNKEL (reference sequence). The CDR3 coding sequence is TGTGCCAGCAGCCAAGAGGGAGGGACTAGCGGGTATGAGCAGTTCTTC. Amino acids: CASSQEGGTSGYEQFF.

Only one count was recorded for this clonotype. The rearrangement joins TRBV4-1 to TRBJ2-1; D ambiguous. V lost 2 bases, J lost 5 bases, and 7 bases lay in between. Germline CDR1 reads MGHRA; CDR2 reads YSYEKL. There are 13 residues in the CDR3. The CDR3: CASSQTMNNEQFF. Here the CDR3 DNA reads TGCGCCAGCAGCCAAACAATGAACAATGAGCAGTTCTTC.

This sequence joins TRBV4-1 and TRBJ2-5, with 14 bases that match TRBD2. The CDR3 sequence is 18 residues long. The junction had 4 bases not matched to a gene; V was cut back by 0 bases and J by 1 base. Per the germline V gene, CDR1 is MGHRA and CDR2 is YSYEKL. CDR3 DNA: TGCGCCAGCAGCCAAGAGTTGGGACTAGCGGGGGTCCAAGAGACCCAGTACTTC. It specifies CASSQELGLAGVQETQYF.

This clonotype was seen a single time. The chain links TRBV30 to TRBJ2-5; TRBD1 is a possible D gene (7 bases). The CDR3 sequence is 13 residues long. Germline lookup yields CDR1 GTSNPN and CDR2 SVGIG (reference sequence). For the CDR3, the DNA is TGTGCTTGCAGGGGGGCGCCCCAAGAGACCCAGTACTTC. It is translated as CACRGAPQETQYF.

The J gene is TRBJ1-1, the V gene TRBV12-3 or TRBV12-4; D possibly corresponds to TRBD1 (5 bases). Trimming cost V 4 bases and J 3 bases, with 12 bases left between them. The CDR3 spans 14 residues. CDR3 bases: TGTGCCAGCAGTTCCTGGAGGGGCCACACTGAAGCTTTCTTT. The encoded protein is CASSSWRGHTEAFF.

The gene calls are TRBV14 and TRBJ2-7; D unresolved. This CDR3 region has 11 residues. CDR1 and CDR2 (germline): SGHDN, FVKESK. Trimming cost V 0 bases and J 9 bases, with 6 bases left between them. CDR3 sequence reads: CASSQDAMQYF. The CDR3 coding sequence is TGTGCCAGCAGCCAAGACGCAATGCAGTACTTC. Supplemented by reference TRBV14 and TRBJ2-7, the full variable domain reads EAGVTQFPSHSVIEKGQTVTLRCDPISGHDNLYWYRRVMGKEIKFLLHFVKESKQDESGMPNNRFLAERTGGTYSTLKVQPAELEDSGVYFCASSQDAMQYFGPGTRLTVT.

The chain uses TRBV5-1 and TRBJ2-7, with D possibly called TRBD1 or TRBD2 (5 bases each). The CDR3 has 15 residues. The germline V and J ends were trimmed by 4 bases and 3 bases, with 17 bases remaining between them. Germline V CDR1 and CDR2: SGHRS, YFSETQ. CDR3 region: CASSPRDGPYYEQYF. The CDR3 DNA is TGCGCCAGCAGCCCCCGGGACGGACCTTACTACGAGCAGTACTTC.

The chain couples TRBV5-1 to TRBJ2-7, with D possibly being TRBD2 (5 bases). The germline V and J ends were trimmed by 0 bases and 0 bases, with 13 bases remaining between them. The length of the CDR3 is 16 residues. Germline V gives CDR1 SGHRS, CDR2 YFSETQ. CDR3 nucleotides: TGCGCCAGCAGCTTGGCCGCCAGCGGTAGCTCCTACGAGCAGTACTTC. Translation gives CASSLAASGSSYEQYF.

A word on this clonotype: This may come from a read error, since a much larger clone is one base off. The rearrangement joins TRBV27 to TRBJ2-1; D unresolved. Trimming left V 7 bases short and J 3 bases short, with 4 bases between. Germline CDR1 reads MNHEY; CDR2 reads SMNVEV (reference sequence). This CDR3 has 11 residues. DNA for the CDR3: TGTGCCAGCACCCTCTACAATGAGCAGTTCTTC. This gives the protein CASTLYNEQFF.

The CDR3 protein is CASSSTSGRNTGFEQFF. The CDR3 region has the DNA TGTGCCAGCAGCTCGACTAGCGGGAGAAATACGGGGTTTGAGCAGTTCTTC. The rearrangement links TRBV11-2 to TRBJ2-1; 12 nucleotides match TRBD2. This CDR3 contains 17 residues. Trimming cost V 4 bases and J 9 bases; bases outside gene matches: 13. Per germline, CDR1 SGHAT and CDR2 FQNNGV.

The CDR3 loop reads CSARLTEAFF. In DNA, the CDR3 is TGCAGTGCCCGCCTCACTGAAGCTTTCTTT. This chain connects TRBV20-1 to TRBJ1-1; D remains unclear. The CDR3 covers 10 residues. Trimming shortened V by 6 bases and J by 4 bases, and 6 bases separated the two germline ends. Germline loops: CDR1 DFQATT, CDR2 SNEGSKA (reference sequence).

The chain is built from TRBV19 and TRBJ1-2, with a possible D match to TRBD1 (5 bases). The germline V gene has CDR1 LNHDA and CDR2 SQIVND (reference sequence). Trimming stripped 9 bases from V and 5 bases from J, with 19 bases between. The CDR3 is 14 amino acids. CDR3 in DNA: TGTGCCAGCTTCCCCGGGGCAGGGCGGTATGGCTACACCTTC. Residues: CASFPGAGRYGYTF. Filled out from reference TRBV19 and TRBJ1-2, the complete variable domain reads DGGITQSPKYLFRKEGQNVTLSCEQNLNHDAMYWYRQDPGQGLRLIYYSQIVNDFQKGDIAEGYSVSREKKESFPLTVTSAQKNPTAFYLCASFPGAGRYGYTFGSGTRLTVV.